This TCR beta chain is drawn from a study of control samples from healthy donors and cancer patients. Clones were sequenced by immunoSEQ multiplex PCR, and TCRdb holds only the in-frame ones, with some missing. The sample lists some 130,000 clones, 75% to 95% occurring once. The CDR3 consists of 11 residues. The V end lost 3 bases, the J end lost 8 bases, and 8 bases lay between the germline ends. CDR1 and CDR2 from the germline V gene are GTSNPN and SVGIG (reference sequence). The count of this clone is one. Sequenced input: blood. The source of this sequence is a man aged 35 to 55 in good health. The gene calls are TRBV30 and TRBJ2-1; D unresolved. CDR3 in DNA: TGTGCCTGGAGGCGGTACGATGAGCAGTTCTTC. This gives the protein CAWRRYDEQFF.